The next 30 T cell receptor beta chains were all read from a single sample in a study of cytomegalovirus exposure and HLA in healthy donors. The PCR was carried out with 60 Vbeta primers and 13 Jbeta primers. Clones were sequenced by immunoSEQ multiplex PCR, and TCRdb holds only the in-frame ones, with some missing. The data show more than 150,000 clones, about 81% seen once. The sequencing input was PBMCs. The receptors stem from a young woman in good health and CMV-seropositive.

The table lists this clone with a count of one. The V call is TRBV11-3, the J call TRBJ1-1; the match to TRBD1 covers 9 bases. The CDR3 is 15 residues long. With 5 bases clipped from V and 1 base from J, the junction kept 5 bases outside the gene matches. The germline gives CDR1 SGHNT, CDR2 YENEEA. In DNA form, the CDR3 reads TGTGCCAGCAGCAAGCGGGACAGGGCGAACACTGAAGCTTTCTTT. This gives the protein CASSKRDRANTEAFF. The full variable domain, in which reference TRBV11-3 and TRBJ1-1 provide the parts outside the CDR3, is EAGVVQSPRYKIIEKKQPVAFWCNPISGHNTLYWYLQNLGQGPELLIRYENEEAVDDSQLPKDRFSAERLKGVDSTLKIQPAELGDSAVYLCASSKRDRANTEAFFGQGTRLTVV.

This chain connects TRBV6-5 to TRBJ1-1; 8 bases fit TRBD1. CDR1 and CDR2 from the germline V gene are MNHEY and SVGAGI. The CDR3 consists of 13 residues. Trimming at V came to 2 bases and at J to 10 bases, leaving 6 bases not matched to a gene. The CDR3 bases are TGTGCCAGCAGTTACCAGGACAGGGCGAGAGCTTTCTTT. Residues: CASSYQDRARAFF.

The rearrangement links TRBV19 to TRBJ2-7, with D perhaps matching TRBD1 (5 bases). Looked up from germline, CDR1 is LNHDA and CDR2 is SQIVND (reference sequence). CDR3 size: 13 residues. V was shortened by 2 bases and J by 6 bases, with 11 bases between the two germline ends. The CDR3 nucleotides are TGTGCCAGTAGTATACGTCAGGGCCGCGAGCAGTACTTC. This sequence encodes CASSIRQGREQYF.

V usage is TRBV5-6 and J usage is TRBJ2-3; no firm D call. The germline V and J ends were trimmed by 0 bases and 8 bases, with 7 bases remaining between them. The length of the CDR3 is 12 residues. Germline loops: CDR1 SGHDT, CDR2 YYEEEE. The CDR3, as DNA: TGTGCCAGCAGCTTGGGAGGAGCTACGCAGTATTTT. Residues: CASSLGGATQYF.

The V and J genes are TRBV7-9 and TRBJ2-1, with D perhaps matching TRBD1 (6 bases). The CDR3 has 17 residues. The germline V gene encodes CDR1 SEHNR and CDR2 FQNEAQ (reference sequence). V shed 2 bases and J shed 1 base, with 15 bases lying between them. The CDR3 reads CASSLNTGTLSYNEQFF. CDR3 bases: TGTGCCAGCAGCTTAAACACCGGGACACTATCCTACAATGAGCAGTTCTTC.

This chain links TRBV18 with TRBJ1-1, with TRBD1 matching over 9 bases. Germline V lookup: CDR1 KGHSH, CDR2 LQKENI. The CDR3 consists of 16 residues. The J segment lost 5 bases and the V segment lost 2 bases, leaving 9 bases of the junction unmatched. The CDR3 sequence: CASSPEDRGDRTEAFF. The DNA for the CDR3 is TGTGCCAGCTCACCAGAGGACAGGGGAGATCGGACTGAAGCTTTCTTT. Together with reference TRBV18 and TRBJ1-1, the CDR3 gives the full variable domain: NAGVMQNPRHLVRRRGQEARLRCSPMKGHSHVYWYRQLPEEGLKFMVYLQKENIIDESGMPKERFSAEFPKEGPSILRIQQVVRGDSAAYFCASSPEDRGDRTEAFFGQGTRLTVV.

The V gene is TRBV6-6, the J gene TRBJ2-1, with 7 nucleotides matching TRBD2. Germline V CDR1 and CDR2: MNHNY, SVGAGI (reference sequence). The CDR3 totals 16 residues. Trimming cost V 0 bases and J 3 bases; bases outside gene matches: 5. CDR3 sequence: CASSYSRGGSYNEQFF. The CDR3 bases are TGTGCCAGCAGTTACTCGCGTGGCGGGAGCTACAATGAGCAGTTCTTC.

The rearrangement uses TRBV4-1 and TRBJ1-2; 10 nucleotides match TRBD1. The length of the CDR3 is 12 residues. Per the germline V gene, CDR1 is MGHRA and CDR2 is YSYEKL. After removal of 7 bases from V and 7 bases from J, the junction contained 3 bases not matched to a gene. CDR3 coding DNA: TGCGCCAGCACGACAGGGGGCTCTGGCTACACCTTC. Its translation: CASTTGGSGYTF.

This chain joins TRBV9 and TRBJ2-3, with D possibly matching TRBD2 (5 bases). Germline V gene sequence: CDR1 SGDLS, CDR2 YYNGEE. The CDR3 runs to 15 residues. Trimming stripped 2 bases from V and 6 bases from J, with 16 bases between. CDR3 bases: TGTGCCAGCAGCGTCACCGGGGTGCCGGGGGATACGCAGTATTTT. Protein sequence: CASSVTGVPGDTQYF.

V gene TRBV2 combines with J gene TRBJ1-1, with a possible D match to TRBD1 (5 bases). Looked up from germline, CDR1 is SNHLY and CDR2 is FYNNEI. The V and J ends lost 7 bases and 11 bases respectively, with 14 bases between them. The CDR3 totals 11 residues. The CDR3 coding sequence is TGTGCCAGCATTTTCACAGGACGGGCTTTCTTT. Protein: CASIFTGRAFF.

The rearrangement links TRBV27 to TRBJ1-2; TRBD1 aligns across 8 bases. The germline V gene has CDR1 MNHEY and CDR2 SMNVEV (reference sequence). The ends lost 4 bases at V and 4 bases at J; junction bases unmatched: 5. The CDR3 is 14 residues long. The CDR3 loop reads CASSWTGHSYGYTF. The CDR3 DNA follows: TGTGCCAGCAGTTGGACAGGGCATAGCTATGGCTACACCTTC.

The chain has TRBV4-1 and TRBJ2-1; 7 bases agree with TRBD2. Germline CDR1 and CDR2: MGHRA and YSYEKL. V shed 2 bases, J shed 5 bases, and the junction held 12 bases outside the gene matches. The CDR3 sequence is 17 residues long. DNA for the CDR3: TGCGCCAGCAGCCAACAACCCCCAGCGGGGATCAACAATGAGCAGTTCTTC. Its translation: CASSQQPPAGINNEQFF.

A few counts support this clone. This chain connects TRBV2 to TRBJ2-7; 7 nucleotides line up with TRBD1. The junction had 2 bases not matched to a gene; V was cut back by 4 bases and J by 2 bases. Germline CDR1 reads SNHLY; CDR2 reads FYNNEI. The CDR3 is 13 residues long. This CDR3 is CASSVTGTYEQYF. The CDR3 nucleotides are TGTGCCAGCAGTGTGACAGGGACCTACGAGCAGTACTTC.

The chain couples TRBV2 to TRBJ2-3, with D hard to call. Per the germline V gene, CDR1 is SNHLY and CDR2 is FYNNEI. This CDR3 contains 11 residues. V lost 8 bases and J lost 5, with 8 bases in between. For the CDR3, the DNA is TGTGCCAGCTTGTCACTAGATACGCAGTATTTT. Its translation: CASLSLDTQYF.

For the CDR3, the DNA is TGTGCCAGCAGCTTGCGGCAGGGGTTTAAGATTTCTTGGGGCTACACCTTC. Translating it yields CASSLRQGFKISWGYTF. The rearrangement links TRBV5-6 to TRBJ1-2; tentatively, D is TRBD1 (6 bases). CDR3 length: 17 residues. Germline V CDR1 and CDR2: SGHDT, YYEEEE. V was cut by 1 base and J by 8 bases, with 24 bases left in between. Based on the CDR3 plus reference TRBV5-6 and TRBJ1-2, the full variable domain is DAGVTQSPTHLIKTRGQQVTLRCSPKSGHDTVSWYQQALGQGPQFIFQYYEEEERQRGNFPDRFSGHQFPNYSSELNVNALLLGDSALYLCASSLRQGFKISWGYTFGSGTRLTVV.

This sequence joins TRBV27 and TRBJ1-4, with 7 bases matching TRBD1. CDR3 length: 14 amino acids. J lost 4 bases, V lost 5 bases, and 4 bases had no gene match. CDR1 and CDR2 from the germline V gene are MNHEY and SMNVEV (reference sequence). Here the CDR3 DNA reads TGTGCCAGCAGTCCGGGACAGATTAATGAAAAACTGTTTTTT. It encodes CASSPGQINEKLFF. Complete variable domain (other parts from reference TRBV27 and TRBJ1-4): EAQVTQNPRYLITVTGKKLTVTCSQNMNHEYMSWYRQDPGLGLRQIYYSMNVEVTDKGDVPEGYKVSRKEKRNFPLILESPSPNQTSLYFCASSPGQINEKLFFGSGTQLSVL.

This clone turned up a few times. The chain employs TRBV27 and TRBJ2-7, with 7 bases that match TRBD1. This CDR3 comprises 14 residues. J gave up 3 bases and V 5 bases, and 7 bases lay outside the gene matches. From germline, CDR1 is MNHEY and CDR2 SMNVEV (reference sequence). The CDR3 reads CASSVRTGYYEQYV. The CDR3 nucleotides are TGTGCCAGCAGTGTCCGGACAGGATACTACGAGCAGTACGTC.

The chain joins TRBV18 to TRBJ2-7; D remains unclear. This CDR3 spans 13 amino acids. Trimming pared 0 bases from V and 3 bases from J, leaving 6 bases between. Germline CDR1 and CDR2: KGHSH and LQKENI. CDR3 sequence: CASSPPGSYEQYV. CDR3 coding DNA: TGTGCCAGCTCACCACCGGGCAGCTACGAGCAGTACGTC.

The rearrangement joins TRBV2 to TRBJ2-1; D gene uncertain. The CDR3 has 10 residues. V lost 3 bases, J lost 16 bases, and 10 bases lay in between. The germline V gene encodes CDR1 SNHLY and CDR2 FYNNEI. The CDR3 bases are TGTGCCAGCAGTGAGATTGGCGGATTCTTC. Amino acids: CASSEIGGFF. The variable domain in full, with the rest retrieved from reference TRBV2 and TRBJ2-1, is EPEVTQTPSHQVTQMGQEVILRCVPISNHLYFYWYRQILGQKVEFLVSFYNNEISEKSEIFDDQFSVERPDGSNFTLKIRSTKLEDSAMYFCASSEIGGFFGPGTRLTVL.

This clone was seen once. The chain joins TRBV2 to TRBJ1-2; 7 bases line up with TRBD1. This CDR3 spans 17 amino acids. CDR1 is SNHLY and CDR2 is FYNNEI in the germline V gene. The V segment lost 0 bases and the J segment 8 bases; nucleotides outside the gene matches: 15. CDR3 amino acids: CASSEARVEGADGGYTF. CDR3 bases: TGTGCCAGCAGTGAAGCGCGGGTGGAGGGGGCGGATGGGGGCTACACCTTC.

The rearrangement uses TRBV6-4 and TRBJ2-3; 11 nucleotides match TRBD2. This CDR3 is built from 15 residues. In germline, CDR1 is MRHNA, CDR2 SNTAGT. After removal of 5 bases from V and 3 bases from J, the junction contained 4 bases not matched to a gene. CDR3 nucleotides: TGTGCCAGCAGTCCCCTAGCGGGGGGAACAGATACGCAGTATTTT. Encoded protein: CASSPLAGGTDTQYF.

This clone was detected a few times. As DNA, the CDR3 is TGTGCCAGCAGCGTGAGGGATGGGCAGAACACCGGGGAGCTGTTTTTT. Its translation is CASSVRDGQNTGELFF. The chain couples TRBV9 to TRBJ2-2; TRBD2 might be the D (5 bases). The CDR3 sequence is 16 residues long. Trimming took off 2 bases at V and 1 base at J, with 12 bases between the two ends. Germline-derived CDR1 and CDR2 are SGDLS and YYNGEE.

The gene calls are TRBV5-4 and TRBJ2-2; 11 bases map to TRBD2. Germline CDR1 reads SGHNT; CDR2 reads YYREEE (reference sequence). Unmatched junction bases numbered 9, after V lost 3 bases and J lost 2 bases. The CDR3 is 18 amino acids. The CDR3 spells CASSSLGTSGLNTGELFF. CDR3 nucleotide sequence: TGTGCCAGCAGCTCACTCGGGACTAGCGGTTTAAACACCGGGGAGCTGTTTTTT.

The V gene is TRBV7-9, the J gene TRBJ1-2; a possible D gene is TRBD1 (5 bases). The ends were cut back, 4 bases at V and 6 bases at J, with 15 bases in the middle. Germline V gene sequence: CDR1 SEHNR, CDR2 FQNEAQ (reference sequence). CDR3 length equals 14 residues. The CDR3 DNA is TGTGCCAGCAGCTCACAGCGGGCGGGGGATGGCTACACCTTC. Translated: CASSSQRAGDGYTF.

This rearrangement joins TRBV5-8 to TRBJ2-7; 9 bases agree with TRBD1. Trimming cost V 4 bases and J 8 bases; bases outside gene matches: 7. The CDR3 covers 13 residues. Germline V CDR1 and CDR2: SGHTS, YDEGEE. The CDR3, as DNA: TGTGCCAGCAGCCGGGGACAGGGAAGTCAGCAGTACGTC. This translates into CASSRGQGSQQYV.

The J gene is TRBJ2-1, the V gene TRBV27, with 8 bases matching TRBD2. Germline V gene lookup returns CDR1 MNHEY and CDR2 SMNVEV (reference sequence). The ends lost 4 bases at V and 9 bases at J; junction bases unmatched: 5. The CDR3 consists of 13 residues. The chain's CDR3 is CASSWSGGVEQFF. The DNA for the CDR3 is TGTGCCAGCAGTTGGAGCGGGGGCGTTGAGCAGTTCTTC.

The gene calls are TRBV12-5 and TRBJ2-7; tentatively, D is TRBD1 (5 bases). CDR3 length equals 16 residues. Germline V gene data show CDR1 as LGHNT and CDR2 as FRNRAP. V shed 0 bases and J shed 6 bases, with 18 bases lying between them. The CDR3 sequence: CASGLVHGRAGFEQYF. The CDR3 region has the DNA TGTGCTAGTGGTTTGGTACATGGCAGGGCAGGGTTCGAGCAGTACTTC.

The chain links TRBV30 to TRBJ2-1, with 9 bases matching TRBD2. Germline-derived CDR1 and CDR2 are GTSNPN and SVGIG (reference sequence). CDR3 length: 16 residues. J was trimmed by 1 base and V by 5 bases; bases with no gene match: 9. This CDR3 is CAWRGGSGGSYNEQFF. In DNA, the CDR3 is TGTGCCTGGCGCGGTGGTAGCGGGGGTTCCTACAATGAGCAGTTCTTC.

The chain employs TRBV11-2 and TRBJ1-5; 7 bases map to TRBD1. CDR1 is SGHAT and CDR2 is FQNNGV in the germline V gene. CDR3 size: 15 residues. The V gene end was trimmed by 5 bases and the J gene end by 6 bases; junction bases not matched to a gene: 10. CDR3 sequence reads: CASSIGQAAGQPQHF. The CDR3 region has the DNA TGTGCCAGCAGCATCGGACAGGCGGCGGGTCAGCCCCAGCATTTT.

The CDR3 loop reads CASSLWGGQSNSEQYF. CDR3 nucleotide sequence: TGTGCCAGCAGTTTATGGGGGGGACAGTCAAACTCCGAGCAGTACTTC. The genes are TRBV28 and TRBJ2-7, with D possibly being TRBD1 (7 bases). The CDR3 consists of 16 residues. The V gene's germline CDR1 is MDHEN and CDR2 SYDVKM. V was pared by 0 bases and J by 6 bases, with 18 bases between.